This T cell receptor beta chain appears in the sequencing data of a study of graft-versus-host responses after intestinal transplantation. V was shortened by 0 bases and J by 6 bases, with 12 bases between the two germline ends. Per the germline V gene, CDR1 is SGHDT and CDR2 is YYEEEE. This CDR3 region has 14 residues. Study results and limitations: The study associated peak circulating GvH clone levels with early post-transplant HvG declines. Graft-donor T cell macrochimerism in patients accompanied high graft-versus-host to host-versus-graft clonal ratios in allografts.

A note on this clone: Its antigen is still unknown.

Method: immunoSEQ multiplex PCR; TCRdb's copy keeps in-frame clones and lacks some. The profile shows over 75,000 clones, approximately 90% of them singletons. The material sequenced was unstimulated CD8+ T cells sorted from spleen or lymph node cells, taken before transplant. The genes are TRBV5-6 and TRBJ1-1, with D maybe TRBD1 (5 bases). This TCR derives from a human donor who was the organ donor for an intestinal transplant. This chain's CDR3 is CASSLVAGGAEAFF. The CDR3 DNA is TGTGCCAGCAGCTTGGTGGCCGGGGGAGCTGAAGCTTTCTTT.